This T cell receptor (beta chain) was profiled in a study of blood T cells in healthy people across ages. This clonotype appeared a few times. Through a sample-barcoded 5' primer and a J-beta primer mix, a second PCR was run for about 6 to 11 cycles. MiXCR, applied by TCRdb to the 5' RACE reads, yields one record per CDR3 protein. The sample contains around 800,000 distinct CDR3 sequences, 25% to 30% of which appear only once. The CDR3 is 16 amino acids. Germline assignment: CDR1 SGHRS and CDR2 YFSETQ. Trimming took off 0 bases at V and 1 base at J, with 13 bases between the two ends. The same data also contributed to another study, on T cells of mothers and their children.

This rearrangement joins TRBV5-1 to TRBJ2-5; D is unclear. Sequencing input: blood. The receptor was derived from a boy aged 5-17 years in good health. CDR3 protein: CASSLGLHRIQETQYF. The CDR3 nucleotides are TGCGCCAGCAGCTTGGGGCTCCATCGGATCCAAGAGACCCAGTACTTC.